Below are 16 T cell receptor beta chains sequenced from a single sample in a study of blood T cell repertoires in COVID-19 (TCRdb year 2020). To prepare the library, the immunoSEQ multiplex PCR assay was applied. The table comes from immuneACCESS by way of TCRdb, which keeps in-frame sequences with V and J called. Part of the clones is missing from these tables; in studies checked, under half for an unresolved V gene and the rest for unknown reasons. The sample has roughly 340,000 clones on record, around 87% of them singletons. Approximately 1.9% of the sample is in the top ten clones. The sample consisted of PBMCs or T cells enriched from blood (not recorded which). The receptors were sampled from a man in his forties or fifties in a cohort exposed to, infected with or recovered from COVID-19 (not recorded which).

The chain carries TRBV25-1 and TRBJ1-3; 7 bases are shared with TRBD1. V was pared by 6 bases and J by 0 bases, with 8 bases of the junction left unmatched. Germline-derived CDR1 and CDR2 are MGHDK and SYGVNS. This CDR3 is built from 16 residues. The CDR3 is CASRADRSSSGNTIYF. Written as DNA, the CDR3 is TGTGCCAGCAGGGCGGACAGGTCGAGCTCTGGAAACACCATATATTTT. Full variable domain (outside the CDR3, taken from reference TRBV25-1 and TRBJ1-3): EADIYQTPRYLVIGTGKKITLECSQTMGHDKMYWYQQDPGMELHLIHYSYGVNSTEKGDLSSESTVSRIRTEHFPLTLESARPSHTSQYLCASRADRSSSGNTIYFGEGSWLTVV.

The chain is built from TRBV27 and TRBJ1-6; 9 positions match TRBD1. V shed 5 bases and J 7 bases; nucleotides not matched to a gene: 12. The CDR3 is 17 residues long. CDR1 is MNHEY, CDR2 SMNVEV, per germline (reference sequence). The CDR3 coding sequence is TGTGCCAGCAGTCTACGTGCCCCGACAGGGGGAAATTCACCCCTCCACTTT. Translation gives CASSLRAPTGGNSPLHF.

The sample holds one count of this clone. This chain uses TRBV11-2 with TRBJ1-2; D uncertain. The germline gives CDR1 SGHAT, CDR2 FQNNGV. V lost 5 bases and J 6 bases, leaving 13 bases between the germline ends. The CDR3 has 13 amino acids. DNA for the CDR3: TGTGCCAGCAGCAAGCCAGGCTACAATGGCTACACCTTC. It encodes CASSKPGYNGYTF.

This chain connects TRBV9 to TRBJ2-4; D is perhaps TRBD1 (6 bases). Germline loops: CDR1 SGDLS, CDR2 YYNGEE. The V and J ends lost 0 bases and 8 bases respectively, with 12 bases between them. The CDR3 is 14 amino acids. DNA for the CDR3: TGTGCCAGCAGCGTAGGAACAGGGTTGGACATTCAGTACTTC. Translation: CASSVGTGLDIQYF.

This chain links TRBV7-2 with TRBJ1-4, with D unresolved. V lost 5 bases and J 7 bases, leaving 17 bases between the germline ends. The CDR3 has 15 residues. In germline, CDR1 is SGHTA, CDR2 FQGNSA. CDR3 residues: CASSPRSLGGEKLFF. As DNA, the CDR3 is TGTGCCAGCAGCCCCCGATCCCTCGGAGGTGAAAAACTGTTTTTT.

The rearrangement uses TRBV7-8 and TRBJ2-3, with 10 bases matching TRBD2. Germline CDR1 and CDR2: SGHVS and FQNEAQ. There are 17 residues in the CDR3. With 0 bases clipped from V and 2 bases from J, the junction kept 5 bases outside the gene matches. For the CDR3, the DNA is TGTGCCAGCAGCTTAGCTAGGACTAGCGGAGACACAGATACGCAGTATTTT. This gives the protein CASSLARTSGDTDTQYF.

The chain carries TRBV19 and TRBJ1-1; D unclear. Germline CDR1 and CDR2: LNHDA and SQIVND (reference sequence). Between the trimmed V and J ends, which lost 1 base and 2 bases, there was a span of 5 bases. This CDR3 is 13 amino acids long. The CDR3 spells CASSIGPNTEAFF. The CDR3 region has the DNA TGTGCCAGTAGTATAGGGCCCAACACTGAAGCTTTCTTT.

The J gene is TRBJ1-2, the V gene TRBV14; 7 bases are shared with TRBD1. Looked up from germline, CDR1 is SGHDN and CDR2 is FVKESK. With V trimmed by 5 bases and J by 1 base, 7 bases remained unmatched. This CDR3 region has 15 residues. The CDR3 DNA sequence: TGTGCCAGCAGCACACACAGGGGCCATAACTATGGCTACACCTTC. This gives the protein CASSTHRGHNYGYTF.

The genes are TRBV4-1 and TRBJ1-2, with TRBD1 matching 7 bases. V lost 3 bases, J lost 3 bases, and 4 bases stayed unmatched. This CDR3 comprises 14 residues. Looked up from germline, CDR1 is MGHRA and CDR2 is YSYEKL. CDR3 bases: TGCGCCAGCAGCCATCCGGGGACAGACTATGGCTACACCTTC. Its translation is CASSHPGTDYGYTF.

This sequence joins TRBV5-8 and TRBJ1-3; D ambiguous. V dropped 7 bases and J dropped 0 bases, with 17 bases sitting between them. Germline loops: CDR1 SGHTS, CDR2 YDEGEE. CDR3 length: 16 amino acids. CDR3 nucleotide sequence: TGTGCCAGCGCCCCGACAAAACAGAGCTCTGGAAACACCATATATTTT. Protein sequence: CASAPTKQSSGNTIYF. Full variable domain (remainder filled in from reference TRBV5-8 and TRBJ1-3): EAGVTQSPTHLIKTRGQQATLRCSPISGHTSVYWYQQALGLGLQFLLWYDEGEERNRGNFPPRFSGRQFPNYSSELNVNALELEDSALYLCASAPTKQSSGNTIYFGEGSWLTVV.

The genes are TRBV19 and TRBJ2-1; the match to TRBD2 covers 9 bases. The CDR3 contains 15 residues. Trimming at V came to 5 bases and at J to 7 bases, leaving 9 bases not matched to a gene. Germline-derived CDR1 and CDR2 are LNHDA and SQIVND (reference sequence). CDR3 region: CASSGGTSRWNEQFF. The CDR3 nucleotides read TGTGCCAGTAGTGGAGGGACTAGCCGGTGGAATGAGCAGTTCTTC.

Comments on this clone: Other DNA sequences in the same sample also yield this CDR3. The V and J genes are TRBV28 and TRBJ1-2; D uncertain. CDR3 size: 11 residues. The V and J ends lost 3 bases and 5 bases respectively, with 4 bases between them. Germline CDR1 is MDHEN and CDR2 is SYDVKM. CDR3 bases: TGTGCCAGCAGTTTGCAGTATGGCTACACCTTC. It encodes CASSLQYGYTF.

This chain uses TRBV18 with TRBJ2-1, with D hard to call. Germline CDR1 is KGHSH and CDR2 is LQKENI. V was pared by 3 bases and J by 6 bases, with 3 bases between. The CDR3 spans 11 residues. DNA of the CDR3: TGTGCCAGCTCACCCTTCAATGAGCAGTTCTTC. It specifies CASSPFNEQFF.

The chain is built from TRBV30 and TRBJ2-5; possibly TRBD2 for D (6 bases). Germline loops: CDR1 GTSNPN, CDR2 SVGIG (reference sequence). V shed 6 bases and J shed 1 base, with 12 bases lying between them. The CDR3 sequence is 13 residues long. The CDR3 DNA reads as TGTGCCTGCAACGTGGGGGGCCAAGAGACCCAGTACTTC. Protein sequence: CACNVGGQETQYF.

This clone has a single count. The chain combines TRBV5-1 with TRBJ1-2, with TRBD1 matching 9 bases. The CDR3 runs to 16 residues. The V gene end was trimmed by 4 bases and the J gene end by 1 base; junction bases not matched to a gene: 8. Germline CDR1 is SGHRS and CDR2 is YFSETQ. The CDR3 bases are TGCGCCAGCAGCAGAACAGGGGGCGCGTTTAACTATGGCTACACCTTC. The encoded protein is CASSRTGGAFNYGYTF.

J is TRBJ2-7 and V is TRBV27; D perhaps matches TRBD2 (6 bases). This CDR3 is built from 14 residues. V was trimmed by 8 bases and J by 2 bases, leaving 16 bases between them. Germline CDR1 and CDR2: MNHEY and SMNVEV (reference sequence). The CDR3 is CASHQVGGPYEQYF. The CDR3 bases are TGTGCCAGCCATCAAGTGGGAGGTCCCTACGAGCAGTACTTC.